A selection of T cell receptor beta chains follows, all from one sample in a study of radiotherapy plus CTLA-4 blockade in lung cancer. Clones were sequenced by immunoSEQ multiplex PCR, and TCRdb holds only the in-frame ones, with some missing. The table lists 55,000 to 75,000 clones, around 69% of them singletons. Source: peripheral blood, taken from a patient treated with radiotherapy plus ipilimumab. The receptors come from a human donor with non-small cell lung cancer whose response to radiotherapy plus ipilimumab could not be evaluated. Some clones in this sample may be carry-over from other donors' samples. The CDR3 runs from the conserved cysteine through the conserved F or W.

V: TRBV5-4; CDR3: CASSLVAGQDSPLHF
V: TRBV15; CDR3: CATSRQGQETQYF
V: TRBV28; CDR3: CASSKTPTGYGYTF
V: TRBV5-1; CDR3: CASSLALLIKETQYF
V: TRBV11-3; CDR3: CASSSPNSLDTQYF
V: TRBV5-1; CDR3: CASSLGSGGAGETQYF
V: TRBV27; CDR3: CASTPFGGAPQPQHF
V: TRBV11-2; CDR3: CASSLVRGVGEAFF
V: TRBV6-1; CDR3: CASRENSPLHF
V: TRBV6-5; CDR3: CASSSGTGNIGYTF
V: TRBV6-5; CDR3: CASSYSQGGNQPQHF
V: TRBV5-1; CDR3: CASSLEILGQRNTEAFF
V: TRBV9; CDR3: CASSVNDRGNTIYF
V: TRBV7-9; CDR3: CASTPEGGAYEQYF
V: TRBV4-3; CDR3: CASSLFWTGGNEKLFF
V: TRBV18; CDR3: CASSPLGDRDDGYTF
V: TRBV9; CDR3: CASSAEGKLADSTDTQYF
V: TRBV14; CDR3: CASRRAGQTAEQYF
V: TRBV5-1; CDR3: CASSLPTGSTSEQYF
V: TRBV2; CDR3: CASSDLEGDQYF
V: TRBV19; CDR3: CASSKQGNYGYTF
V: TRBV28; CDR3: CASSPYGPGQLLHEQYF
V: TRBV30; CDR3: CAWSGGTGYSPLHF
V: TRBV5-1; CDR3: CASSYGHPGREKLFF
V: TRBV9; CDR3: CASSGQGASYNEQFF
V: TRBV30; CDR3: CAWSVLGQGYGYTF
V: TRBV6-1; CDR3: CASSLRGIGNIQYF
V: TRBV25-1; CDR3: CASSGGQSRANVLTF
V: TRBV7-2; CDR3: CASTTQGGERPQHF
V: TRBV5-4; CDR3: CASSDEGLAGISYEQYF
V: TRBV27; CDR3: CASSPSARGNSPLHF
V: TRBV19; CDR3: CASRTSGTNYGYTF
V: TRBV5-4; CDR3: CASSLSGGSTNYGYTF
V: TRBV6-5; CDR3: CAAKGQGTYNSPLHF
V: TRBV28; CDR3: CASSLGSEGARGNTIYF
V: TRBV11-1; CDR3: CASSLGVRRGRGETQYF
V: TRBV27; CDR3: CASSLRGPTNEKLFF
V: TRBV28; CDR3: CASSSSGEIDNEQFF
V: TRBV5-1; CDR3: CASSPTQNTGELFF
V: TRBV7-9; CDR3: CASSLMETGLLRVNTEAFF
V: TRBV2; CDR3: CASNTLLAGGPHEQYF
V: TRBV29-1; CDR3: CSVLPGLSTDTQYF
V: TRBV7-2; CDR3: CASSLGSSGGSNEQFF
V: TRBV29-1; CDR3: CSAWTGGPYGYTF
V: TRBV7-2; CDR3: CASSPGLGRGDQPQHF